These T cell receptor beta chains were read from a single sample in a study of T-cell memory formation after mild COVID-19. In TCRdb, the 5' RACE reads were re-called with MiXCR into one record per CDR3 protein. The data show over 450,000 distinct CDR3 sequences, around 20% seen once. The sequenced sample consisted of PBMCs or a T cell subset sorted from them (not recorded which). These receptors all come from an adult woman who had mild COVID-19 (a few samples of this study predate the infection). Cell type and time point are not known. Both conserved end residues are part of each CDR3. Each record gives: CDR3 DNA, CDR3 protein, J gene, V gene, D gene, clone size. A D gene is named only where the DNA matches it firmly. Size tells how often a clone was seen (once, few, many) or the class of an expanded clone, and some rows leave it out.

TGTGCCAGCAGTTGGGGACAGGGAAGGGGCACTGAAGCTTTCTTT | CASSWGQGRGTEAFF | TRBJ1-1 | TRBV12-3/TRBV12-4 | TRBD1 | NA
TGTGCCAGCTCACCACGGGTAGCTCCGAACACTGAAGCTTTCTTT | CASSPRVAPNTEAFF | TRBJ1-1 | TRBV18 | NA | few
TGCAGTGCTAGAGTGGATCACACTGAAGCTTTCTTT | CSARVDHTEAFF | TRBJ1-1 | TRBV20-1 | NA | NA
TGCAGCGTTGTGTGGGGCGGGACAGATACGCAGTATTTT | CSVVWGGTDTQYF | TRBJ2-3 | TRBV29-1 | NA | many
TGTGCCAGCAGCTTAATGGCTAGCGGGAGGAATGAGCAGTTCTTC | CASSLMASGRNEQFF | TRBJ2-1 | TRBV7-2 | TRBD2 | few
TGTGCCAGCAGTATGGACAGGAAAAAACTGTTTTTT | CASSMDRKKLFF | TRBJ1-4 | TRBV5-5 | TRBD1 | few
TGTGCCACCAGCCGGACAGGGTCAAACTATGGCTACACCTTC | CATSRTGSNYGYTF | TRBJ1-2 | TRBV15 | TRBD1 | NA
TGCGCCAGCAGCCCGAGGGCTGCGGGACAGGGGACTGAAGCTTTCTTT | CASSPRAAGQGTEAFF | TRBJ1-1 | TRBV5-1 | TRBD1 | few
TGTGCCACCAGTGATTCTTCCCGGGACCGCGGAGAGCAGTACTTC | CATSDSSRDRGEQYF | TRBJ2-7 | TRBV24-1 | NA | NA
TGTGCCAGCTCACCCCAGGACGGGCCCCAGCATTTT | CASSPQDGPQHF | TRBJ1-5 | TRBV18 | NA | once
TGTGCCAGCACCCGGGAAGGGCCTGGGGCCAACGTCCTGACTTTC | CASTREGPGANVLTF | TRBJ2-6 | TRBV6-2/TRBV6-3 | NA | NA
TGTGCCAGCAGCCGTCGACAGGAAACTGAAGCTTTCTTT | CASSRRQETEAFF | TRBJ1-1 | TRBV12-3/TRBV12-4 | NA | NA